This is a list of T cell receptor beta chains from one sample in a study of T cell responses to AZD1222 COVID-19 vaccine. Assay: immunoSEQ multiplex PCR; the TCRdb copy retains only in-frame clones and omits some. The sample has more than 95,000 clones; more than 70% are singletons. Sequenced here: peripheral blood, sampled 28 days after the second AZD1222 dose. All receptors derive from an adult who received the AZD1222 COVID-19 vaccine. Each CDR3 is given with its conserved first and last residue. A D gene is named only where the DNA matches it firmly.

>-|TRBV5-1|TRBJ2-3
CASSMPSDTQYF
TGCGCCAGCAGCATGCCTTCAGATACGCAGTATTTT
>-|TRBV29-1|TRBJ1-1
CSAKGSELNTEAFF
TGCAGCGCGAAGGGGTCAGAGTTGAACACTGAAGCTTTCTTT
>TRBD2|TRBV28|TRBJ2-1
CASRLPGGAVYEQFF
TGTGCCAGCAGACTCCCGGGGGGGGCTGTTTATGAGCAGTTCTTC
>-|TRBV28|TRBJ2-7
CASNRDASYEQYF
TGTGCCAGCAACCGGGACGCCTCCTACGAGCAGTACTTC
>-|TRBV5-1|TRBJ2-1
CASSLGDSYNEQFF
TGCGCCAGCAGCTTGGGTGACTCCTACAATGAGCAGTTCTTC
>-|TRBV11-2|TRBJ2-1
CASSLGNEQFF
TGTGCCAGCAGCTTAGGGAATGAGCAGTTCTTC
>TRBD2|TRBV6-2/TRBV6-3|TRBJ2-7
CASSFRASGPYEQYF
TGTGCCAGCAGTTTTAGGGCTAGCGGACCTTACGAGCAGTACTTC
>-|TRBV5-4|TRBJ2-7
CASSYVGAYEQYF
TGTGCCAGCAGCTACGTCGGAGCCTACGAGCAGTACTTC
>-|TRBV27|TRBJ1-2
CASSSSPLAVYGYTF
TGTGCCAGCAGTTCAAGCCCTCTCGCAGTTTATGGCTACACCTTC
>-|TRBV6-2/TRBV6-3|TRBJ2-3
CASSGQVKATQYF
TGTGCCAGCAGTGGGCAGGTGAAAGCTACGCAGTATTTT
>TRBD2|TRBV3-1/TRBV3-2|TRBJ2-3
CASSHQLAGVDTQYF
TGTGCCAGCAGCCACCAACTAGCGGGGGTGGATACGCAGTATTTT
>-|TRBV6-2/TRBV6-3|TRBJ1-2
CASSYSTRSYGYTF
TGTGCCAGCAGTTACTCGACCAGATCCTATGGCTACACCTTC
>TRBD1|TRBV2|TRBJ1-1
CASSDRRTGFTEAFF
TGTGCCAGCAGTGATCGGAGGACAGGGTTCACTGAAGCTTTCTTT
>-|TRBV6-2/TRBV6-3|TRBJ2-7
CASSSSTYEQYF
TGTGCCAGCAGTTCCTCCACCTACGAGCAGTACTTC
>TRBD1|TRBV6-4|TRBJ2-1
CASSSGTGEPNEQFF
TGTGCCAGCAGCTCCGGGACAGGGGAGCCGAATGAGCAGTTCTTC
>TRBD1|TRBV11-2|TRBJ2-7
CASSPIPGQGTYEQYF
TGTGCCAGCAGCCCCATCCCGGGACAGGGAACCTACGAGCAGTACTTC
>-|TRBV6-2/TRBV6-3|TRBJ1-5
CASSYELDGRPNQPQHF
TGTGCCAGCAGTTACGAACTGGACGGCCGACCCAATCAGCCCCAGCATTTT
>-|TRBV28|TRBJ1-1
CASRGGHRVNTEAFF
TGTGCCAGCAGGGGCGGCCACAGGGTGAACACTGAAGCTTTCTTT
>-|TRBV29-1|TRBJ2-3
CSVEPPDTQYF
TGCAGCGTTGAACCCCCAGATACGCAGTATTTT
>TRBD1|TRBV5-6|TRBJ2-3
CASSSVGQAGDTQYF
TGTGCCAGCAGCTCCGTCGGACAGGCCGGCGATACGCAGTATTTT
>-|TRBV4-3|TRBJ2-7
CASSQDYGVPGYEQYF
TGCGCCAGCAGCCAAGATTACGGGGTACCCGGGTACGAGCAGTACTTC
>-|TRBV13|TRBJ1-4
CASSLGARDEKLFF
TGTGCCAGCAGCTTAGGGGCCAGGGATGAAAAACTGTTTTTT
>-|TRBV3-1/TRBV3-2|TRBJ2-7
CASSLLDEQYF
TGTGCCAGCAGCCTCCTCGACGAGCAGTACTTC